A selection of T cell receptor beta chains follows, all from one sample in a study of cytomegalovirus exposure and HLA in healthy donors. Only in-frame clones appear in the TCRdb table, and some are missing; sequencing was by immunoSEQ multiplex PCR. The sample comprises approximately 100,000 clones, around 85% of which are singletons, and 3% to 4.5% rests with the top ten. Material for sequencing was PBMCs. Receptors originate from a woman aged 25 to 39 in good health and CMV-seronegative. CDR3s include the opening cysteine and the closing phenylalanine or tryptophan. The D gene is left open where the match is weak. Rows give clone size only sometimes, using once, few, many, or a class for an expanded clone.

>TRBJ2-5|TRBV6-5|.|TRBD2
CASSSPASGGQETQYF
TGTGCCAGCAGTTCTCCGGCTAGCGGGGGGCAAGAGACCCAGTACTTC
>TRBJ1-5|TRBV6-1|.|.
CASQTGYNQPQHF
TGTGCCAGCCAGACAGGTTATAATCAGCCCCAGCATTTT
>TRBJ2-7|TRBV10-2|few|.
CASRLADYEQYF
TGCGCCAGCAGGTTGGCAGACTACGAGCAGTACTTC
>TRBJ2-7|TRBV29-1|once|TRBD1
CSVVQGPYEQYF
TGCAGCGTTGTACAGGGGCCCTACGAGCAGTACTTC
>TRBJ1-5|TRBV28|.|.
CASITPRGSNQPQHF
TGTGCCAGCATCACTCCCAGGGGAAGCAATCAGCCCCAGCATTTT
>TRBJ2-3|TRBV25-1|.|.
CASSQTGFTADTQYF
TGTGCCAGCAGCCAAACAGGGTTTACGGCAGATACGCAGTATTTT
>TRBJ2-1|TRBV6-1|.|.
CASFEVGSYNEQFF
TGTGCCAGTTTTGAGGTGGGTTCCTACAATGAGCAGTTCTTC
>TRBJ2-5|TRBV18|.|.
CASSPPSGETQYF
TGTGCCAGCTCACCACCTAGCGGAGAGACCCAGTACTTC
>TRBJ2-6|TRBV6-1|few|.
CASYTSGANVLTF
TGTGCCAGCTACACCTCTGGGGCCAACGTCCTGACTTTC
>TRBJ1-3|TRBV19|.|.
CASRPPGGSTGNTIYF
TGTGCCAGTAGGCCCCCGGGGGGCTCGACTGGAAACACCATATATTTT
>TRBJ2-7|TRBV18|.|.
CASSPGTSYEQYF
TGTGCCAGCTCACCAGGGACATCCTACGAGCAGTACTTC
>TRBJ1-1|TRBV10-3|few|.
CAITLDRGTEAFF
TGTGCCATCACCCTGGACAGAGGGACTGAAGCTTTCTTT
>TRBJ1-5|TRBV4-3|.|.
CASSQDPGGDQPQHF
TGCGCCAGCAGCCAAGACCCCGGCGGCGATCAGCCCCAGCATTTT
>TRBJ2-3|TRBV2|.|TRBD2
CASSERGTSGSTDTQYF
TGTGCCAGCAGTGAACGAGGAACTAGCGGAAGCACAGATACGCAGTATTTT
>TRBJ1-3|TRBV27|.|.
CASSRGIAKGNTIYF
TGTGCCAGCAGTCGAGGGATAGCGAAAGGAAACACCATATATTTT
>TRBJ1-1|TRBV5-5|.|.
CASSYDPGDTEAFF
TGTGCCAGCAGCTACGACCCAGGCGACACTGAAGCTTTCTTT
>TRBJ1-2|TRBV18|.|.
CASSLGQPYGYTF
TGTGCCAGCTCACTCGGACAGCCTTATGGCTACACCTTC
>TRBJ1-5|TRBV19|.|.
CASSRRDPDQPQHF
TGTGCCAGTAGTCGCAGGGATCCCGATCAGCCCCAGCATTTT
>TRBJ1-3|TRBV2|few|TRBD1
CASMGDRSGNTIYF
TGTGCCAGCATGGGGGACAGGTCTGGAAACACCATATATTTT
>TRBJ2-7|TRBV19|.|.
CASSINYGPYEQYF
TGTGCCAGTAGTATAAACTACGGCCCCTACGAGCAGTACTTC
>TRBJ2-3|TRBV5-6|.|TRBD2
CASSSGMKDTQYF
TGTGCCAGCAGTAGCGGGATGAAGGATACGCAGTATTTT
>TRBJ1-2|TRBV28|.|TRBD1
CASCGPWDRYGYTF
TGTGCCAGCTGTGGCCCTTGGGACAGATATGGCTACACCTTC
>TRBJ2-7|TRBV7-2|.|.
CASSLRGGAVGSEQYF
TGTGCCAGCAGCTTAAGGGGCGGGGCGGTCGGGAGCGAGCAGTACTTC
>TRBJ1-4|TRBV7-9|.|.
CASSASANEKLFF
TGTGCCAGCAGCGCCAGTGCCAATGAAAAACTGTTTTTT
>TRBJ2-3|TRBV11-3|.|TRBD2
CASSSGGTDTDTQYF
TGTGCCAGCAGCTCGGGGGGGACTGATACAGATACGCAGTATTTT
>TRBJ2-1|TRBV11-2|.|.
CASSSGRTGAEQFF
TGTGCCAGCAGCTCCGGGAGAACAGGGGCTGAGCAGTTCTTC
>TRBJ2-3|TRBV27|.|TRBD2
CASTRWGGERGTQYF
TGTGCCAGCACCCGTTGGGGGGGGGAGCGGGGTACGCAGTATTTT
>TRBJ1-1|TRBV6-6|.|TRBD1
CASSYRTGPTEAFF
TGTGCCAGCAGTTACCGGACAGGGCCGACTGAAGCTTTCTTT
>TRBJ1-1|TRBV5-1|.|TRBD1
CASSALTGTNTEAFF
TGCGCCAGCAGCGCCCTGACAGGGACAAACACTGAAGCTTTCTTT
>TRBJ2-1|TRBV10-3|.|TRBD2
CAISETRLADGEQFF
TGTGCCATCAGTGAGACCAGACTAGCGGACGGAGAGCAGTTCTTC
>TRBJ1-4|TRBV5-1|.|.
CASSLSGGTEKLFF
TGCGCCAGCAGCCTCTCCGGGGGGACAGAAAAACTGTTTTTT
>TRBJ1-1|TRBV29-1|.|TRBD1
CSVTPRQGPEAFF
TGCAGCGTTACCCCCCGACAGGGCCCTGAAGCTTTCTTT
>TRBJ1-5|TRBV6-1|once|.
CATTEGLAQPQHF
TGTGCCACTACCGAGGGTTTGGCTCAGCCCCAGCATTTT
>TRBJ1-1|TRBV18|.|.
CASSPFNSGSSTEAFF
TGTGCCAGCTCACCGTTTAATTCAGGGTCGAGCACTGAAGCTTTCTTT
>TRBJ2-7|TRBV27|.|TRBD1
CASSLSLGQGYEQYF
TGTGCCAGCAGTTTAAGTTTGGGACAGGGGTACGAGCAGTACTTC
>TRBJ2-1|TRBV5-4|.|.
CASSGSRGSSYNEQFF
TGTGCCAGCAGCGGATCCAGGGGAAGCTCCTACAATGAGCAGTTCTTC
>TRBJ1-5|TRBV5-4|many|.
CASSLGGQDQPQHF
TGTGCCAGCAGCTTGGGAGGGCAGGATCAGCCCCAGCATTTT
>TRBJ2-7|TRBV5-8|.|.
CASSTNRVGLYEQYF
TGTGCCAGCAGCACTAACAGGGTAGGCCTCTACGAGCAGTACTTC
>TRBJ1-1|TRBV9|.|.
CASSVWQNTEAFF
TGTGCCAGCAGCGTGTGGCAGAACACTGAAGCTTTCTTT
>TRBJ1-2|TRBV9|.|.
CASSVEGDSNYGYTF
TGTGCCAGCAGCGTAGAGGGGGATTCTAACTATGGCTACACCTTC
>TRBJ1-2|TRBV7-9|.|.
CASSVADYGYTF
TGTGCCAGCAGCGTGGCGGACTATGGCTACACCTTC
>TRBJ2-3|TRBV2|.|TRBD1
CASTRPPFPGQGTDTQYF
TGTGCCAGCACCCGACCACCTTTTCCGGGACAGGGAACCGATACGCAGTATTTT
>TRBJ1-2|TRBV4-3|.|TRBD1
CASSQDQGGGYGYTF
TGCGCCAGCAGCCAAGATCAGGGGGGTGGCTATGGCTACACCTTC
>TRBJ2-5|TRBV27|.|.
CASSSGVGLGMETQYF
TGTGCCAGCAGTTCGGGGGTAGGGCTTGGGATGGAGACCCAGTACTTC
>TRBJ1-5|TRBV6-1|.|.
CATATEPPQPQHF
TGTGCCACCGCGACAGAGCCGCCTCAGCCCCAGCATTTT
>TRBJ1-4|TRBV9|.|TRBD1
CASSAYTPHGTGGLPVNEKLFF
TGTGCCAGCAGCGCGTATACTCCCCACGGGACAGGGGGCCTCCCGGTGAATGAAAAACTGTTTTTT
>TRBJ2-3|TRBV6-5|.|.
CASSYQAHSTDTQYF
TGTGCCAGCAGTTACCAGGCTCATAGCACAGATACGCAGTATTTT
>TRBJ2-1|TRBV15|.|TRBD2
CATTWGLGRREQFF
TGTGCCACCACTTGGGGACTAGGCCGTCGTGAGCAGTTCTTC
>TRBJ2-7|TRBV29-1|.|.
CSVGGEWYEQYF
TGCAGCGTTGGGGGGGAGTGGTACGAGCAGTACTTC
>TRBJ1-2|TRBV27|.|TRBD1
CASSLSPHPDRGGGYTF
TGTGCCAGCAGTTTATCCCCGCACCCCGACAGGGGCGGGGGCTACACCTTC
>TRBJ2-1|TRBV10-1|few|TRBD2
CASMASGYNEQFF
TGCGCCAGCATGGCTAGCGGGTACAATGAGCAGTTCTTC
>TRBJ2-3|TRBV10-3|once|TRBD2
CAISGTGTSGSWGTDTQYF
TGTGCCATCAGCGGGACCGGGACTAGCGGGAGTTGGGGAACAGATACGCAGTATTTT
>TRBJ1-2|TRBV5-1|.|.
CASSPYYGYTF
TGCGCCAGCAGCCCCTACTATGGCTACACCTTC
>TRBJ2-7|TRBV15|.|TRBD1
CATSRTTGTDRAEQYF
TGTGCCACCAGCAGAACAACCGGGACAGACCGCGCCGAGCAGTACTTC
>TRBJ1-2|TRBV7-2|once|TRBD1
CASSQEGTGRGYTF
TGTGCCAGCAGCCAAGAGGGGACAGGGCGAGGCTACACCTTC
>TRBJ1-2|TRBV7-8|.|.
CASSLGRLREGYTF
TGTGCCAGCAGCTTAGGCCGTCTGCGCGAGGGCTACACCTTC
>TRBJ1-1|TRBV9|.|.
CASSAQVGLNTEAFF
TGTGCCAGCAGCGCCCAGGTGGGCTTGAACACTGAAGCTTTCTTT
>TRBJ1-2|TRBV7-9|.|.
CASSSRGGSFSSNYGYTF
TGTGCCAGCAGCTCACGGGGGGGCAGTTTCTCATCTAACTATGGCTACACCTTC
>TRBJ2-3|TRBV5-1|once|TRBD2
CASSPLTSGRRDTQYF
TGCGCCAGCAGCCCCCTCACTAGCGGGAGAAGGGATACGCAGTATTTT